The entry below describes one T cell receptor (beta chain). Antigen: not known. The sample is drawn from a study of CXCR3-negative and CXCR3-positive naive CD8 T cells. Study results and caveats: Against CXCR3-negative naive cells, CXCR3-positive naive cells showed more hydrophobic TRB CDR3s.

All CD8+ T cell subsets were sorted in triplicate at some 300,000 cells each. The CDR3 consists of 14 residues. Germline V gene data show CDR1 as LGHNA and CDR2 as YNFKEQ. Libraries were UMI-labeled 5' RACE TRB cDNA. TCRdb reanalyzed the 5' RACE reads and collapses them to one entry per CDR3 protein, without DNA. The sample's table shows roughly 110,000 distinct CDR3 sequences. The source material was naive CXCR3+ CD8+ T cells from blood. Subset noted: CD45RO-CCR7+CD27+CD95- naive CD8+ T cells expressing CXCR3 (TNR3+). The TCR was taken from a human donor in good health. Some clones in this sample may be carry-over from other donors' samples. This chain connects TRBV4-2 to TRBJ2-7; TCRdb lists TRBD1, though no DNA is available to test this call. The chain's CDR3 is CASSPEGGDYEQYF.